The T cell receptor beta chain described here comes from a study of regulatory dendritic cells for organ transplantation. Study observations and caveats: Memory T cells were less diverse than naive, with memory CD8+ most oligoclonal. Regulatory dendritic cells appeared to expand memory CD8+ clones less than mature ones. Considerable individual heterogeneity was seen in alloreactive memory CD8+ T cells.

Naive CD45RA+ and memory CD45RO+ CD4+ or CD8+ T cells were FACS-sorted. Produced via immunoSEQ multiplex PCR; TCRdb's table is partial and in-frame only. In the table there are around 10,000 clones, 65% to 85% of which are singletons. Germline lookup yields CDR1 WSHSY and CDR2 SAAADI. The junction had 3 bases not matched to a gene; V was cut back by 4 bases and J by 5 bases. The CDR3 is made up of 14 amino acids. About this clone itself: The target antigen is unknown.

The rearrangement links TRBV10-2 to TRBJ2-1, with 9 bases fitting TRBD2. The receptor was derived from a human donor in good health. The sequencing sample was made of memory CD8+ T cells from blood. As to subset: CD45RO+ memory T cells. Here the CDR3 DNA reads TGCGCCAGCAGTGTAGCGGGAGTCCACAATGAGCAGTTCTTC. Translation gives CASSVAGVHNEQFF.